The present T cell receptor (beta chain) was sequenced within a study of T cells in Graves' hyperthyroidism and ophthalmopathy. For the study at large: Blood from the periphery was taken at initial diagnosis, before any treatment.

Each patient was aged 18 to 65 and had newly diagnosed hyperthyroidism of under 2 months' duration. It was RNA transcripts that yielded the amplified TCR beta CDR3 regions. The TCR CDR3 first-round RT-PCR relied on the HTBI primer set. TCRdb reprocessed the multiplex PCR reads with MiXCR, giving one entry per CDR3 protein. Of approximately 640,000 distinct CDR3 sequences in the sample, 15% to 20% were seen once. Trimming removed 4 bases at V and 5 bases at J, with 10 bases between. Germline CDR1 SGDLS, CDR2 YYNGEE. The CDR3 has 12 residues. Source material: blood. This chain connects TRBV9 to TRBJ2-7; tentatively, D is TRBD1 or TRBD2 (5 bases each). The receptor was isolated from a man aged 50 or older with Graves' hyperthyroidism. CDR3 bases: TGTGCCAGCAGCCGGGACGGGGACGAGCAGTACTTC. This gives the protein CASSRDGDEQYF.